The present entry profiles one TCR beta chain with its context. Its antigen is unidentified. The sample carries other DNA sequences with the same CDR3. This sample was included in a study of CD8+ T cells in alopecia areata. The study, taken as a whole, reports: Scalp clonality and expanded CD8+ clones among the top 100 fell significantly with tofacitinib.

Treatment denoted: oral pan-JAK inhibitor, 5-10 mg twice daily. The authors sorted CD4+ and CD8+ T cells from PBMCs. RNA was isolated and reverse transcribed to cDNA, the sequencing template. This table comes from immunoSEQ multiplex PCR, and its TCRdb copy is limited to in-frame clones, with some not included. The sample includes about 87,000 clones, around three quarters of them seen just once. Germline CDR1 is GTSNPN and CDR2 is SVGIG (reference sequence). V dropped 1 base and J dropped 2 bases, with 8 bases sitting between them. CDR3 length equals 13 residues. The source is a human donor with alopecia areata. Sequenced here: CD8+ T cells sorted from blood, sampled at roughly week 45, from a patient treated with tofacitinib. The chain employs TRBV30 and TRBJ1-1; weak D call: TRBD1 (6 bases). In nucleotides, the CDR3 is TGTGCCTGGAGTGGGGGGCCCAACACTGAAGCTTTCTTT. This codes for CAWSGGPNTEAFF.